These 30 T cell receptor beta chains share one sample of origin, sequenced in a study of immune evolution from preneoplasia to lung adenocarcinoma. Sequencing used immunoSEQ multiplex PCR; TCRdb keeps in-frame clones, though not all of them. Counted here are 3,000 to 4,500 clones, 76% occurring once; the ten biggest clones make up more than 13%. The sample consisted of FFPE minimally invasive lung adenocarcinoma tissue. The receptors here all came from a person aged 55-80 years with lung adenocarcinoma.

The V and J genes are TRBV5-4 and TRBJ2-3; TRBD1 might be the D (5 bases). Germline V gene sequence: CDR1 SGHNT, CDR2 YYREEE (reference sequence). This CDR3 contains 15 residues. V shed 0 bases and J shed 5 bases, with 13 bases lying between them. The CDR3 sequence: CASSLGGLRRDTQYF. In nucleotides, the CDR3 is TGTGCCAGCAGCTTGGGGGGCCTGAGAAGAGATACGCAGTATTTT.

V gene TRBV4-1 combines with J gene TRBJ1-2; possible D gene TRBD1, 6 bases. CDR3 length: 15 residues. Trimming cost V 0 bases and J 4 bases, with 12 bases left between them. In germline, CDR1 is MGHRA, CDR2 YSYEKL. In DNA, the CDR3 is TGCGCCAGCAGCCAAGATGGGGGCAAGGTCTATGGCTACACCTTC. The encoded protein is CASSQDGGKVYGYTF.

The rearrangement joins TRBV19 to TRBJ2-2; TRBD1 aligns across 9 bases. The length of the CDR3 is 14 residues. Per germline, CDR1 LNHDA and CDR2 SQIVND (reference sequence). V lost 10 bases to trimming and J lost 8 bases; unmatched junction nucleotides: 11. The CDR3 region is CATTPGQGAGELFF. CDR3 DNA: TGTGCCACCACCCCGGGACAGGGAGCGGGGGAGCTGTTTTTT.

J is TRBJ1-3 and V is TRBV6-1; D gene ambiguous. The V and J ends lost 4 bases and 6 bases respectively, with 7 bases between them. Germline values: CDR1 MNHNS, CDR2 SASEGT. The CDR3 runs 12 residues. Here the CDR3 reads CASSVQANTIYF. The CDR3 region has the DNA TGTGCCAGCAGTGTCCAGGCAAACACCATATATTTT.

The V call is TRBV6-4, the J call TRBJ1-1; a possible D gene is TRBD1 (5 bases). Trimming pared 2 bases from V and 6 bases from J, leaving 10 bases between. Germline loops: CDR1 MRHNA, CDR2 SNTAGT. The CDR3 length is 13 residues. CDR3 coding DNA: TGTGCCAGCAGTGACCGTGACAGATCTGAAGCTTTCTTT. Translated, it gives CASSDRDRSEAFF.

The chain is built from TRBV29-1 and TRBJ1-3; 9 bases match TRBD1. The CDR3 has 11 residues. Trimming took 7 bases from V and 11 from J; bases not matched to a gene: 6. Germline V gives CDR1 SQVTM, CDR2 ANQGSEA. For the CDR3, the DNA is TGCAGCGCTCGGACAGGGGAAGCCATATATTTT. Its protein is CSARTGEAIYF.

The CDR3 DNA reads TGTGCCAGCAGCTTAGGCATGTTGAGGGAAGGGCAGCCCCAGCATTTT. Translating gives CASSLGMLREGQPQHF. The V call is TRBV7-8, the J call TRBJ1-5; D is unclear. The CDR3 sequence is 16 residues long. With 1 base removed from V and 7 bases from J, the gap between germline ends came to 17 bases. Germline-derived CDR1 and CDR2 are SGHVS and FQNEAQ.

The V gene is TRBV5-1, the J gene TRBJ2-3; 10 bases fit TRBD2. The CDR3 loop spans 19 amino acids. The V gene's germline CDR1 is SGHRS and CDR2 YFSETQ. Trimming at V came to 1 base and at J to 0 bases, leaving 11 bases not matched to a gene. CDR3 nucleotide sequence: TGCGCCAGCAGCTTGAGGAGCGGGAGGGCCTCCCCTAGCACAGATACGCAGTATTTT. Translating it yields CASSLRSGRASPSTDTQYF.

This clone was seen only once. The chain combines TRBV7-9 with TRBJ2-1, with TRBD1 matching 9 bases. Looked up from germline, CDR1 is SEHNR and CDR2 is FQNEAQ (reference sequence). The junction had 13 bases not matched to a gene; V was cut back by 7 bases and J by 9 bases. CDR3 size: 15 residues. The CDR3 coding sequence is TGTGCCAGCACCGACATACAGGGGGCGTTGGGTGAGCAGTTCTTC. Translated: CASTDIQGALGEQFF.

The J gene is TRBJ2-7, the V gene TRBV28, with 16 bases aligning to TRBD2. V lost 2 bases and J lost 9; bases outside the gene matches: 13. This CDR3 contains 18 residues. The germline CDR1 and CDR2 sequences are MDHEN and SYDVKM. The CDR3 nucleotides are TGTGCCAGCAGTTTAGCGGCTGGCGGGGGACTAGCGGGAGGGATGCAGTACTTC. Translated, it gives CASSLAAGGGLAGGMQYF.

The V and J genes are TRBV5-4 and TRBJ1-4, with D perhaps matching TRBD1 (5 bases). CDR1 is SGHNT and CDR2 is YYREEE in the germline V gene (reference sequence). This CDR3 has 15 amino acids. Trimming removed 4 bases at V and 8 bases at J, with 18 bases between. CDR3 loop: CASSLTGTFGEKLFF. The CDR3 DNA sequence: TGTGCCAGCAGCCTTACCGGGACTTTCGGGGAAAAACTGTTTTTT.

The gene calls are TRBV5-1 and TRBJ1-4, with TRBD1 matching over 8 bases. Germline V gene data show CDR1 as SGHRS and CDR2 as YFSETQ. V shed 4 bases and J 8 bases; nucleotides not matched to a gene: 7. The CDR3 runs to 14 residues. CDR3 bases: TGCGCCAGCAGCCTCAGGGGGCCCGAGGAAAAACTGTTTTTT. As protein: CASSLRGPEEKLFF.

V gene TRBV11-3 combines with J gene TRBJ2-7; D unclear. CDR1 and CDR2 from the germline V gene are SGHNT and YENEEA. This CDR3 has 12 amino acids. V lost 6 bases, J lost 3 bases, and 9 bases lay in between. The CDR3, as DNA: TGTGCCAGCAGTGGGTCTGGCTACGAGCAGTACTTC. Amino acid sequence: CASSGSGYEQYF.

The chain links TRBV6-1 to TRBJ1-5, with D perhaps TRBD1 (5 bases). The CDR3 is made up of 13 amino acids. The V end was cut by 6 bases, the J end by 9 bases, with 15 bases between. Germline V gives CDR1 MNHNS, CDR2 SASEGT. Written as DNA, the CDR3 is TGTGCCAGCAGGTTAGACAGCGGGGGGCCCCAGCATTTT. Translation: CASRLDSGGPQHF.

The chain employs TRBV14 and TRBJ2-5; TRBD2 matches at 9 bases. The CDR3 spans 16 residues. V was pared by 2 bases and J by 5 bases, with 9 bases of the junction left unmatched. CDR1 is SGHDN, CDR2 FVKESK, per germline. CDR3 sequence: CASSQTRLAGQETQYF. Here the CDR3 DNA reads TGTGCCAGCAGCCAAACCCGGCTAGCGGGACAGGAGACCCAGTACTTC.

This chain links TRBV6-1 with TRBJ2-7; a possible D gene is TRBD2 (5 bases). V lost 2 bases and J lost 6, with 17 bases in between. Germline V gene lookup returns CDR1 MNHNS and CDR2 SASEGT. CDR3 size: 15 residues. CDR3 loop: CASSENRGGQSEQYF. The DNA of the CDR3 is TGTGCCAGCAGTGAAAATCGGGGTGGTCAAAGCGAGCAGTACTTC.

For the CDR3, the DNA is TGTGCCAGCAGCATCGGGACTAGCGGGAGCGCAGATACGCAGTATTTT. This translates into CASSIGTSGSADTQYF. The rearrangement joins TRBV9 to TRBJ2-3; 14 bases align to TRBD2. Germline CDR1 SGDLS, CDR2 YYNGEE. Trimming took 4 bases from V and 4 from J; bases not matched to a gene: 5. The CDR3 totals 16 residues. Supplemented by reference TRBV9 and TRBJ2-3, the full variable domain reads DSGVTQTPKHLITATGQRVTLRCSPRSGDLSVYWYQQSLDQGLQFLIQYYNGEERAKGNILERFSAQQFPDLHSELNLSSLELGDSALYFCASSIGTSGSADTQYFGPGTRLTVL.

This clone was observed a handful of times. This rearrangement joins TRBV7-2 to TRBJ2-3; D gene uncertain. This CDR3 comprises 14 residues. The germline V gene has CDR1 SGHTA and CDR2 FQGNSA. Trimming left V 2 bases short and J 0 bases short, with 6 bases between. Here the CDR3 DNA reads TGTGCCAGCAGCTTAATCGCTAGCACAGATACGCAGTATTTT. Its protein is CASSLIASTDTQYF.

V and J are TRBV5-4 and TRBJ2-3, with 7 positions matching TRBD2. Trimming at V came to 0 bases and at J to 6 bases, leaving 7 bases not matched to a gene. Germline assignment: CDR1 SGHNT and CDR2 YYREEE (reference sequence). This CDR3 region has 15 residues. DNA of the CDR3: TGTGCCAGCAGCTTGGGCGGGAGTATTGGCGATACGCAGTATTTT. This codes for CASSLGGSIGDTQYF.

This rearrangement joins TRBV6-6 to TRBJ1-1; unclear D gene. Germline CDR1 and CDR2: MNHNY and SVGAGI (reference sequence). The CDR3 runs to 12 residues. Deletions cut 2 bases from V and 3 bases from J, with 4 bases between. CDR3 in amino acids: CASSYTDTEAFF. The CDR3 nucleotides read TGTGCCAGCAGTTACACGGACACTGAAGCTTTCTTT.

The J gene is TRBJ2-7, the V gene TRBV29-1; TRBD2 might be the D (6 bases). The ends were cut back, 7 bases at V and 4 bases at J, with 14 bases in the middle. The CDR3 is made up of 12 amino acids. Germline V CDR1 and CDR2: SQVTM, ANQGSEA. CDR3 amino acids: CSARETSYEQYF. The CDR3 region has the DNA TGCAGCGCCCGGGAGACTTCTTACGAGCAGTACTTC.

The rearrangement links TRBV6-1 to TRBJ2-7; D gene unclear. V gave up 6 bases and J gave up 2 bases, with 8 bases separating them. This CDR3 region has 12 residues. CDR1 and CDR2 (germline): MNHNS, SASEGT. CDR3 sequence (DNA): TGTGCCAGCAGAACCGGAGCCTACGAGCAGTACTTC. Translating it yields CASRTGAYEQYF.

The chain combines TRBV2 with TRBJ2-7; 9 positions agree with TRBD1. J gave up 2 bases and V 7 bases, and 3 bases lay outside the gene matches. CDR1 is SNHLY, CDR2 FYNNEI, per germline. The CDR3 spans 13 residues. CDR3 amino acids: CASTRDRAYEQYF. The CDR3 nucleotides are TGTGCCAGCACCAGGGACAGGGCCTACGAGCAGTACTTC.

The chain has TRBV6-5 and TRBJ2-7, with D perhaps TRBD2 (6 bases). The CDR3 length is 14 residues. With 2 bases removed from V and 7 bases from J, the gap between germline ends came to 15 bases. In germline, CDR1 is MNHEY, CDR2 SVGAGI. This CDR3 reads CASSYGGKDGEQYF. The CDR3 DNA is TGTGCCAGCAGTTACGGGGGGAAAGATGGAGAGCAGTACTTC.

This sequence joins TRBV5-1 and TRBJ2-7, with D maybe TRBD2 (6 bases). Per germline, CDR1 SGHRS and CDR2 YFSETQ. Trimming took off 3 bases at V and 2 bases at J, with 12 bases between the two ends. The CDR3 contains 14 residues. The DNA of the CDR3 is TGCGCCAGCAGCTCCCGGGACTTCCCCTACGAGCAGTACTTC. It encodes CASSSRDFPYEQYF.

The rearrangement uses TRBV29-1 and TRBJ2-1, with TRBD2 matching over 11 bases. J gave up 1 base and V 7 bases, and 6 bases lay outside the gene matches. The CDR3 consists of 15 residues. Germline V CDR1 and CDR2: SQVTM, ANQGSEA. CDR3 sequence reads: CSGQRTSGSYNEQFF. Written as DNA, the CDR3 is TGCAGCGGTCAGCGGACTAGCGGGTCCTACAATGAGCAGTTCTTC.

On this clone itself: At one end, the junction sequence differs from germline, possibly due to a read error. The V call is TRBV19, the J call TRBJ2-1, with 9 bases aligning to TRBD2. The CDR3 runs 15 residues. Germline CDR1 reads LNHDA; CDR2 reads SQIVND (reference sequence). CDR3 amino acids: CASSIGGLALHEQFF. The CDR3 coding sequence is TGTGCCAGTAGTATAGGGGGACTAGCCCTTCATGAACAGTTCTTC.

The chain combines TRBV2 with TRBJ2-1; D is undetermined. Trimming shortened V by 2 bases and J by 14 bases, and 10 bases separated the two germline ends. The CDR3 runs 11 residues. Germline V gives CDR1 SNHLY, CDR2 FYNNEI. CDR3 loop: CASSETLDEFF. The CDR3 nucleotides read TGTGCCAGCAGTGAAACCCTGGATGAGTTCTTC. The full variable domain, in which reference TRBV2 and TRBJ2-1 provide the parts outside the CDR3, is EPEVTQTPSHQVTQMGQEVILRCVPISNHLYFYWYRQILGQKVEFLVSFYNNEISEKSEIFDDQFSVERPDGSNFTLKIRSTKLEDSAMYFCASSETLDEFFGPGTRLTVL.

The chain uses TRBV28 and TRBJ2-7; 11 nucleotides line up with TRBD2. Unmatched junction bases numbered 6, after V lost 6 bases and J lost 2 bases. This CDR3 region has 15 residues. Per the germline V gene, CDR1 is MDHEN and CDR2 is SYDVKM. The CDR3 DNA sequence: TGTGCCAGCAGATACGGGACTAGCGGAGCCTACGAGCAGTACTTC. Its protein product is CASRYGTSGAYEQYF.

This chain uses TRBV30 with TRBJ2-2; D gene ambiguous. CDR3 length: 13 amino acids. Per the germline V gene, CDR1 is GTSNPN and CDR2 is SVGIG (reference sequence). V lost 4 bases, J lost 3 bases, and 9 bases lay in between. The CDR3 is CAWTLRDTGELFF. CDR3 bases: TGTGCCTGGACCTTGCGAGACACCGGGGAGCTGTTTTTT.